The 22 T cell receptor beta chains presented below share a single source sample, sequenced in a study of blood T cell repertoires in COVID-19 (dated by TCRdb to the early 2020s). Library generation was performed with the immunoSEQ multiplex PCR assay. The immuneACCESS repertoire file appears here via TCRdb, limited to in-frame rearrangements. These files lack a portion of the clones; in checked studies, under half of the deficit traces to unresolved V genes, and the cause of the others is not known. The table for this sample lists 180,000 or so clones; approximately 85% of them were counted only once. The ten top clones hold more than 2.5% of the sample. The source material was peripheral blood. The origin of the receptors is a man in his 60s with acute or convalescent COVID-19.

The rearrangement joins TRBV18 to TRBJ2-1; 8 nucleotides align to TRBD1. This CDR3 comprises 14 residues. J lost 6 bases, V lost 5 bases, and 6 bases had no gene match. Germline CDR1 KGHSH, CDR2 LQKENI. CDR3: CASSFNRGSNEQFF. The CDR3 DNA reads TGTGCCAGCTCATTCAACAGGGGGTCCAATGAGCAGTTCTTC.

The V and J genes are TRBV3-1 (or the pseudogene TRBV3-2) and TRBJ1-2; tentative D call: TRBD1 (5 bases). V gave up 4 bases and J gave up 2 bases, with 14 bases separating them. Germline V gene data show CDR1 as LGHDT and CDR2 as YNNKEL (reference sequence). The CDR3 is 15 residues long. CDR3 in DNA: TGTGCCAGCAGCCCTTATCTGGGGGGGAACTATGGCTACACCTTC. It translates to CASSPYLGGNYGYTF.

CDR3 residues: CASSPPDSPLANYGYTF. In DNA, the CDR3 is TGTGCCAGCTCGCCCCCGGACAGCCCGTTGGCTAACTATGGCTACACCTTC. The chain recombines TRBV18 with TRBJ1-2, with TRBD1 as a possible D gene (6 bases). The germline V gene encodes CDR1 KGHSH and CDR2 LQKENI. Trimming left V 6 bases short and J 0 bases short, with 20 bases between. This CDR3 has 17 residues.

This sequence joins TRBV11-3 and TRBJ1-5, with TRBD1 identical over 10 bases. Germline CDR1 and CDR2: SGHNT and YENEEA. The CDR3 is 18 amino acids. Losses at the gene ends were 10 bases for V and 0 bases for J; bases not matched to a gene: 15. CDR3 protein: CAIKTGTGDCNSNQPQHF. DNA for the CDR3: TGTGCCATCAAAACAGGGACAGGGGACTGTAATAGCAATCAGCCCCAGCATTTT.

The J gene is TRBJ2-1, the V gene TRBV28, with 7 bases identical to TRBD1. CDR1 is MDHEN and CDR2 is SYDVKM in the germline V gene. The V segment lost 2 bases and the J segment 6 bases; nucleotides outside the gene matches: 10. This CDR3 contains 16 residues. CDR3: CASSLLQGDSRNEQFF. The CDR3 DNA follows: TGTGCCAGCAGTTTACTTCAGGGGGATTCTCGCAATGAGCAGTTCTTC.

The genes are TRBV27 and TRBJ1-5; a weak D match, TRBD1 (6 bases). Germline lookup yields CDR1 MNHEY and CDR2 SMNVEV (reference sequence). V lost 5 bases to trimming and J lost 1 base, with 18 bases between them. The CDR3 spans 17 residues. The CDR3 DNA reads as TGTGCCAGCAGTCCTCACCGGACAGTACTGAGCAATCAGCCCCAGCATTTT. It encodes CASSPHRTVLSNQPQHF.

The genes are TRBV19 and TRBJ2-6, with D uncertain. This CDR3 contains 13 residues. Germline V gene lookup returns CDR1 LNHDA and CDR2 SQIVND (reference sequence). The V end was cut by 8 bases, the J end by 2 bases, with 7 bases between. In DNA, the CDR3 is TGTGCCAGTCACGGTCCTGGGGCCAACGTCCTGACTTTC. It translates to CASHGPGANVLTF.

For the CDR3, the DNA is TGTGCCAGCAGCCAACAACTAGCCGTGGCCGGGGAGCTGTTTTTT. It specifies CASSQQLAVAGELFF. The chain couples TRBV3-1 (or the pseudogene TRBV3-2) to TRBJ2-2, with TRBD2 as a possible D gene (6 bases). Trimming took 2 bases from V and 6 from J, leaving 13 bases between them. The germline gives CDR1 LGHDT, CDR2 YNNKEL (reference sequence). The CDR3 consists of 15 residues.

The rearrangement joins TRBV18 to TRBJ2-5; 9 bases align to TRBD2. The germline V gene has CDR1 KGHSH and CDR2 LQKENI. The CDR3 contains 16 residues. The trim removed 3 bases at V and 1 base at J, leaving 6 bases unmatched. The CDR3 protein is CASSPRLAGLQETQYF. In DNA form, the CDR3 reads TGTGCCAGCTCACCCCGCCTAGCGGGACTCCAAGAGACCCAGTACTTC.

The chain employs TRBV28 and TRBJ2-6; 9 bases match TRBD2. The CDR3 consists of 19 residues. The J segment lost 4 bases and the V segment lost 2 bases, leaving 12 bases of the junction unmatched. Germline V gene data show CDR1 as MDHEN and CDR2 as SYDVKM. The CDR3 nucleotides read TGTGCCAGCAGTTTAGGTGGCGGGAGGGCCTTAGCCGGGGCCAACGTCCTGACTTTC. Its translation: CASSLGGGRALAGANVLTF.

There are a few counts of this clone. The chain is built from TRBV18 and TRBJ2-2; 8 nucleotides match TRBD2. The CDR3 runs to 15 residues. Looked up from germline, CDR1 is KGHSH and CDR2 is LQKENI. V was pared by 6 bases and J by 0 bases, with 3 bases of the junction left unmatched. CDR3 sequence: CASSTGGTNTGELFF. The CDR3 region has the DNA TGTGCCAGCTCCACGGGAGGGACGAACACCGGGGAGCTGTTTTTT.

The gene calls are TRBV7-6 and TRBJ2-1, with 7 positions matching TRBD1. CDR3 length: 16 residues. V was clipped by 1 base and J by 3 bases; unmatched bases: 6. Germline CDR1 is SGHVS and CDR2 is FNYEAQ. CDR3 nucleotide sequence: TGTGCCAGCAGCTTAGAAGGGCCAGGGGGCTACAATGAGCAGTTCTTC. Translated: CASSLEGPGGYNEQFF.

The rearrangement links TRBV12-3 or TRBV12-4 to TRBJ1-4; D gene uncertain. The CDR3 covers 12 residues. Between the trimmed V and J ends, which lost 6 bases and 10 bases, there was a span of 12 bases. In DNA form, the CDR3 reads TGTGCCAGCAGGACCCGGAGAGGAAAACTGTTTTTT. Protein product: CASRTRRGKLFF.

The chain employs TRBV7-2 and TRBJ2-1; TRBD2 matches 8 bases. The germline gives CDR1 SGHTA, CDR2 FQGNSA. The V segment lost 2 bases and the J segment 5 bases; nucleotides outside the gene matches: 11. The CDR3 is 17 amino acids. The DNA for the CDR3 is TGTGCCAGCAGCTTATATCGTGGGTTAGCGGGGCACAATGAGCAGTTCTTC. This sequence encodes CASSLYRGLAGHNEQFF.

This chain connects TRBV7-9 to TRBJ2-3, with D possibly matching TRBD2 (6 bases). This CDR3 comprises 15 residues. Germline V lookup: CDR1 SEHNR, CDR2 FQNEAQ (reference sequence). The V gene lost 1 base and the J gene lost 2 bases, with 10 bases spanning the gap. CDR3 protein: CASSLGGGNTDTQYF. For the CDR3, the DNA is TGTGCCAGCAGCTTAGGGGGCGGGAACACAGATACGCAGTATTTT.

This chain uses TRBV19 with TRBJ1-5, with D perhaps TRBD1 (5 bases). Germline CDR1 is LNHDA and CDR2 is SQIVND (reference sequence). The length of the CDR3 is 15 residues. The germline V and J ends were trimmed by 0 bases and 3 bases, with 9 bases remaining between them. CDR3 in DNA: TGTGCCAGTAGTATAGACAGGGAACACAATCAGCCCCAGCATTTT. It codes for CASSIDREHNQPQHF.

The chain joins TRBV9 to TRBJ2-7; 12 nucleotides align to TRBD2. The trim removed 1 base at V and 7 bases at J, leaving 9 bases unmatched. The CDR3 is 16 amino acids. In germline, CDR1 is SGDLS, CDR2 YYNGEE. CDR3 amino acids: CASSVRPGLAGEEQYF. CDR3 coding DNA: TGTGCCAGCAGCGTACGTCCGGGACTAGCGGGTGAAGAGCAGTACTTC.

V and J are TRBV5-6 and TRBJ2-3; a possible D gene is TRBD2 (5 bases). CDR3 length equals 13 residues. V gave up 0 bases and J gave up 5 bases, with 7 bases separating them. Germline assignment: CDR1 SGHDT and CDR2 YYEEEE. CDR3 amino acids: CASSLGAGDTQYF. The CDR3 DNA is TGTGCCAGCAGCTTGGGGGCGGGAGATACGCAGTATTTT.

The V call is TRBV4-1, the J call TRBJ2-7; the match to TRBD2 covers 7 bases. The ends lost 0 bases at V and 2 bases at J; junction bases unmatched: 10. Germline V gene data show CDR1 as MGHRA and CDR2 as YSYEKL. This CDR3 region has 17 residues. The CDR3 loop reads CASSQDSSGPRAYEQYF. Written as DNA, the CDR3 is TGCGCCAGCAGCCAAGATAGTAGCGGGCCCCGCGCCTACGAGCAGTACTTC.

V and J are TRBV28 and TRBJ1-2; D ambiguous. V gave up 4 bases and J gave up 4 bases, with 7 bases separating them. CDR1 MDHEN and CDR2 SYDVKM come from the germline V gene. This CDR3 has 12 amino acids. CDR3 residues: CASSSGIYGYTF. CDR3 DNA: TGTGCCAGCAGTTCAGGTATCTATGGCTACACCTTC.

The chain uses TRBV7-3 and TRBJ2-1; D is perhaps TRBD2 (6 bases). Trimming stripped 2 bases from V and 4 bases from J, with 15 bases between. CDR1 SGHTA and CDR2 FQGTGA come from the germline V gene. The CDR3 is 16 residues long. The chain's CDR3 is CASSLLGGNKYNEQFF. CDR3 coding DNA: TGTGCCAGCAGCTTATTGGGCGGGAATAAGTACAATGAGCAGTTCTTC.

Only one count was recorded for this clone. CDR3 residues: CATSRDEQGSQYF. The CDR3 nucleotides read TGTGCCACCAGCAGAGATGAACAGGGGTCTCAGTATTTT. The chain recombines TRBV15 with TRBJ2-3; 7 bases match TRBD1. The ends lost 0 bases at V and 12 bases at J; junction bases unmatched: 6. Germline CDR1 reads LNHNV; CDR2 reads YYDKDF (reference sequence). CDR3 length: 13 amino acids. Looking up the rest from reference TRBV15 and TRBJ2-3 gives the full variable domain: DAMVIQNPRYQVTQFGKPVTLSCSQTLNHNVMYWYQQKSSQAPKLLFHYYDKDFNNEADTPDNFQSRRPNTSFCFLDIRSPGLGDTAMYLCATSRDEQGSQYFGPGTRLTVL.